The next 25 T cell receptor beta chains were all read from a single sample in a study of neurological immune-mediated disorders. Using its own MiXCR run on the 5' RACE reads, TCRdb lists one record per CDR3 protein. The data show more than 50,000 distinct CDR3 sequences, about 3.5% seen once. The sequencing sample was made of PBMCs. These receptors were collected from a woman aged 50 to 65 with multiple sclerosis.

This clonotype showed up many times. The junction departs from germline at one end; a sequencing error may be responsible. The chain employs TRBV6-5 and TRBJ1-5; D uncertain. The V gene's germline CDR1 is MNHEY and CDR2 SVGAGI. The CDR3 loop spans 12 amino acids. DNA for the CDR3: TGTGCCAGCAGTACCCATAATCAGCCCCAGAATTTT. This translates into CASSTHNQPQNF.

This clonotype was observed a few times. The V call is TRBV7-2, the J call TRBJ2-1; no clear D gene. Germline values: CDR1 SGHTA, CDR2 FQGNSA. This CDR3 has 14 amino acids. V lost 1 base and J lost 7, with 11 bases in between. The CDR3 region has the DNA TGTGCCAGCAGCTTAGTCACAAGTCCAAATGAGCAGTTCTTC. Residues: CASSLVTSPNEQFF.

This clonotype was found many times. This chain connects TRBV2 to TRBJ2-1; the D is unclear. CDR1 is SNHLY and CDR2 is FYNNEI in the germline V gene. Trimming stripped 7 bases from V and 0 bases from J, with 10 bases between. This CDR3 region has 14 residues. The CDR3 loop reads CASNGLGSYNEQFF. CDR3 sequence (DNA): TGTGCCAGCAACGGCCTGGGCTCCTACAATGAGCAGTTCTTC.

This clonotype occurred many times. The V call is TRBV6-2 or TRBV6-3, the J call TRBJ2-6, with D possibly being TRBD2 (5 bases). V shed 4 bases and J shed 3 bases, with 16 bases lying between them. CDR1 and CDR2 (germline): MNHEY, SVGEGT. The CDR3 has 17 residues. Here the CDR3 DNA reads TGTGCCAGCAGTTTCTTTCAGAGGGTTAGTGGGGCCAACGTCCTGACTTTC. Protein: CASSFFQRVSGANVLTF.

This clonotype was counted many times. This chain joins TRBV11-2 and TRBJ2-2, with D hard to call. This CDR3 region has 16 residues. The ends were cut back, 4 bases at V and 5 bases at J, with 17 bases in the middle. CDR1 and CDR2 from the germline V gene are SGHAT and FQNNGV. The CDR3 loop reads CASSSGRARLTGELFF. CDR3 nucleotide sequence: TGTGCCAGCAGCTCCGGACGGGCCCGTTTGACCGGGGAGCTGTTTTTT.

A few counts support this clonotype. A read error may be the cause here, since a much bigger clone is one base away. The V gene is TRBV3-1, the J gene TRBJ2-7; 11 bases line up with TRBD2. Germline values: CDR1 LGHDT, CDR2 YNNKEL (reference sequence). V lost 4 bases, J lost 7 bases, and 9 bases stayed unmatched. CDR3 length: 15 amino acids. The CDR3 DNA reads TGTGCCAGCAGCCGCCTAGCGGGAGGTATCCAAGAGCAGTACTTC. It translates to CASSRLAGGIQEQYF.

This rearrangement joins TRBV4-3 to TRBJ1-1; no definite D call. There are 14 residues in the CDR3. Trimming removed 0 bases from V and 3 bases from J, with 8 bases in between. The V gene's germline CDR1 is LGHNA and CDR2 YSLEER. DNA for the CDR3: TGCGCCAGCAGCCAAGAGAGTTGGGACACTGAAGCTTTCTTT. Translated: CASSQESWDTEAFF.

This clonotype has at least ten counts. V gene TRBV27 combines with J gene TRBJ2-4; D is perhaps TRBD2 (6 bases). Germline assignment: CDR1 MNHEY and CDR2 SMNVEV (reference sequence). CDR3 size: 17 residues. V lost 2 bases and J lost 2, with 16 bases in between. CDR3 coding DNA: TGTGCCAGCAGTTTAAACGGGGGTGCTTTCCCCAAAAACATTCAGTACTTC. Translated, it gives CASSLNGGAFPKNIQYF.

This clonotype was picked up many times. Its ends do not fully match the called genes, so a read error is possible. CDR3 in DNA: TGTGCTAGCAGCTTCTTTGTGGGAGCGGCCGAGCAGTTCTTC. It encodes CASSFFVGAAEQFF. The chain carries TRBV7-7 and TRBJ2-1, with D perhaps matching TRBD2 (5 bases). The CDR3 runs 14 residues. Germline V CDR1 and CDR2: SSHAT, FNYEAQ (reference sequence). Combining the CDR3 with reference TRBV7-7 and TRBJ2-1 gives the whole variable domain GAGVSQSPRYKVTKRGQDVTLRCDPISSHATLYWYQQALGQGPEFLTYFNYEAQPDKSGLPSDRFSAERPEGSISTLTIQRTEQRDSAMYRCASSFFVGAAEQFFGPGTRLTVL.

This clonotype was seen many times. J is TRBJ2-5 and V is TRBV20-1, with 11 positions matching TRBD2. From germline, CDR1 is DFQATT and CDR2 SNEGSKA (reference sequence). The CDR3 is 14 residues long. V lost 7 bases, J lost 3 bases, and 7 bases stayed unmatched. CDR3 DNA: TGCAGTGTTCCGACTAGCGGGAATAAAGAGACCCAGTACTTC. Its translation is CSVPTSGNKETQYF.

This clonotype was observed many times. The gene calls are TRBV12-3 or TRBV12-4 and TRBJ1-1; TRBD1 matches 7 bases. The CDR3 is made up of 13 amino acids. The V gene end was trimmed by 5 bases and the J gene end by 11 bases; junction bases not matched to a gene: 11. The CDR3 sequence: CASSPRQGNLAFF. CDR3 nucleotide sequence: TGTGCCAGCAGTCCACGACAGGGAAATCTGGCTTTCTTT.

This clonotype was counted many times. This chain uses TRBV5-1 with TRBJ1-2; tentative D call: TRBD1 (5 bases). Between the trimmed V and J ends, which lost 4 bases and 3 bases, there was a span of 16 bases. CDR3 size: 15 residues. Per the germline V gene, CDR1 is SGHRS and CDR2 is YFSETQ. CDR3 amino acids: CASSPEGGDDYGYTF. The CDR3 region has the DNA TGCGCCAGCAGCCCGGAAGGAGGGGATGACTATGGCTACACCTTC.

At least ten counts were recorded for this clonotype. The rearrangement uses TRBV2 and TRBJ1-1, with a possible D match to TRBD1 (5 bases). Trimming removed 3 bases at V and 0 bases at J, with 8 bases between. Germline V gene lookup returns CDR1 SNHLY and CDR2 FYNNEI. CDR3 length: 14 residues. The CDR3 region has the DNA TGTGCCAGCAGTGAGGGGGTTTTGAACACTGAAGCTTTCTTT. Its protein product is CASSEGVLNTEAFF.

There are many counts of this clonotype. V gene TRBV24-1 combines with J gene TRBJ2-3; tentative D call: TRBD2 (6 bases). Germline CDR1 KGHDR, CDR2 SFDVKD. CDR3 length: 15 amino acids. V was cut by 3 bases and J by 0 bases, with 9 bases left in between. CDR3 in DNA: TGTGCCACCAGTGATGCCGGGAGTAGCACAGATACGCAGTATTTT. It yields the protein CATSDAGSSTDTQYF.

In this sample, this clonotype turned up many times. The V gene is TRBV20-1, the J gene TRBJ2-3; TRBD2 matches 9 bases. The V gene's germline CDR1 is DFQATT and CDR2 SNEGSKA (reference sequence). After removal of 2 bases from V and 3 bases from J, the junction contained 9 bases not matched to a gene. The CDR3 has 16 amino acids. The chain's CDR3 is CSARHRWLAGTDTQYF. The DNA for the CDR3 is TGCAGTGCTAGACATAGGTGGCTAGCGGGGACAGATACGCAGTATTTT.

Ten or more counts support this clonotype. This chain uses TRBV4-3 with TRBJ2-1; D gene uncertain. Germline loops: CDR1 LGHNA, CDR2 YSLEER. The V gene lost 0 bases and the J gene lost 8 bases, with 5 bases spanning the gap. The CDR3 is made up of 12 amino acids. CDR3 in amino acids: CASSQDWHEQFF. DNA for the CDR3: TGCGCCAGCAGCCAAGACTGGCATGAGCAGTTCTTC.

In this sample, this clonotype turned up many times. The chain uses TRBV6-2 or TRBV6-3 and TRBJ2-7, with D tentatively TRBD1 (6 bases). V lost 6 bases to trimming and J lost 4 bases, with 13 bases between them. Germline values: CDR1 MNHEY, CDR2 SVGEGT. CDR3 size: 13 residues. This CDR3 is CASRSRGEYEQYF. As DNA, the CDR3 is TGTGCCAGCAGATCCAGGGGAGAGTACGAGCAGTACTTC.

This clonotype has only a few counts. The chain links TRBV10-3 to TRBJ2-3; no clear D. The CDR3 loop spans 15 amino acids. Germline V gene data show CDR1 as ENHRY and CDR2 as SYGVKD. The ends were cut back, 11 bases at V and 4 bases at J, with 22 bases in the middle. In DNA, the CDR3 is TGTGCCTCAATCCCCGCCCCGGGTTGGTCAGATACGCAGTATTTT. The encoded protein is CASIPAPGWSDTQYF.

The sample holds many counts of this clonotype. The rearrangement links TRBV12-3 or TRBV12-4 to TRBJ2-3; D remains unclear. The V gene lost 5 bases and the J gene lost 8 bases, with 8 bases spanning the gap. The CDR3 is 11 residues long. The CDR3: CASSESVTQYF. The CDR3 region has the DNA TGTGCCAGCAGTGAGTCTGTTACGCAGTATTTT.

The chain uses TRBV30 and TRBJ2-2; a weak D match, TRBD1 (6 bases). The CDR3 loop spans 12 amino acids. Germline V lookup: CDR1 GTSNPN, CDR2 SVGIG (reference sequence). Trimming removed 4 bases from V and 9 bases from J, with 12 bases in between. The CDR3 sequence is CAWTPRGRELFF. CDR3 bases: TGTGCCTGGACCCCCAGGGGAAGGGAGCTGTTTTTT.

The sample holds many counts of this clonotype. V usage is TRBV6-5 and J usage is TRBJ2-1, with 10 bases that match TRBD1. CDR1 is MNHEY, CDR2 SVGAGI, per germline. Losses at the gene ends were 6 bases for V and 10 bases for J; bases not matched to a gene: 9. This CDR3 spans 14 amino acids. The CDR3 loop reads CASRGQGVRGEQFF. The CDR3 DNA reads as TGTGCCAGCAGAGGACAGGGGGTTCGGGGGGAGCAGTTCTTC.

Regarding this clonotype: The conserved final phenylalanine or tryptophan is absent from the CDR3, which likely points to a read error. The CDR3 here is CASSLDSFRGYTN. CDR3 in DNA: TGTGCCAGCAGTCTTGACAGTTTTCGCGGCTACACCAAC. The chain couples TRBV12-3 or TRBV12-4 to TRBJ1-2; TRBD1 might be the D (5 bases). V lost 5 bases and J lost 8, with 15 bases in between. CDR3 length: 13 residues.

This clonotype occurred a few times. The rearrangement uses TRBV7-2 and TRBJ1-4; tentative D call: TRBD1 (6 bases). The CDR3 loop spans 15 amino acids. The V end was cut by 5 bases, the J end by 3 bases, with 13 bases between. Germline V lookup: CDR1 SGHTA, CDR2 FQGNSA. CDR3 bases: TGTGCCAGCAGCAAACGACAGGCGGCTAATGAAAAACTGTTTTTT. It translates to CASSKRQAANEKLFF.

The CDR3 region is CASSRGGSYEQYF. The DNA of the CDR3 is TGCGCCAGCAGCCGAGGGGGCTCCTACGAGCAGTACTTC. The rearrangement uses TRBV5-1 and TRBJ2-7; possible D gene TRBD1, 6 bases. Trimming cost V 4 bases and J 0 bases, with 8 bases left between them. Germline V gene data show CDR1 as SGHRS and CDR2 as YFSETQ. This CDR3 spans 13 amino acids.

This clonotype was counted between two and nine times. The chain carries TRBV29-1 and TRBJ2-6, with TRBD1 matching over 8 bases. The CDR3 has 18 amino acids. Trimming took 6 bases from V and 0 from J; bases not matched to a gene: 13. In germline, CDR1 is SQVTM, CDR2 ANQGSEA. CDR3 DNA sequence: TGCAGCGTAGAGGACAGGGCCCTTGATAACTCTGGGGCCAACGTCCTGACTTTC. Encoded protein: CSVEDRALDNSGANVLTF.